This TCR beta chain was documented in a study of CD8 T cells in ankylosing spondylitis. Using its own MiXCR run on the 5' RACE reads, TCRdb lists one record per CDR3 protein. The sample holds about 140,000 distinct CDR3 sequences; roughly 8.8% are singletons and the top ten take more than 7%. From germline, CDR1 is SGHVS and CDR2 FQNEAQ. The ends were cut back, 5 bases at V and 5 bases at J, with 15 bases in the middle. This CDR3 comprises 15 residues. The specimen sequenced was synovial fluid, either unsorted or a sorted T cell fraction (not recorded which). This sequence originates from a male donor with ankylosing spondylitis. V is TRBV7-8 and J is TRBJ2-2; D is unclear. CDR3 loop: CASSVIQWGTGELFF. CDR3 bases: TGTGCCAGCAGCGTTATACAGTGGGGAACCGGGGAGCTGTTTTTT.